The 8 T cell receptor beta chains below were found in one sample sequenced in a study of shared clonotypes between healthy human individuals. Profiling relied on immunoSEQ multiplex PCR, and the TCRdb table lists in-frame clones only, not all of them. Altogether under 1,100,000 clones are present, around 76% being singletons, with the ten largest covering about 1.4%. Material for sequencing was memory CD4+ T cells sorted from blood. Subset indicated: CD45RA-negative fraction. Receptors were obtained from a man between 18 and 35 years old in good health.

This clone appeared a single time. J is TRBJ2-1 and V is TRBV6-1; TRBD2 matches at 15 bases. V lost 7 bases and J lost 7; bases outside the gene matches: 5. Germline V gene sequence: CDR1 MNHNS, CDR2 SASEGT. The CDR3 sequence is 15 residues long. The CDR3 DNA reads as TGTGCCAGCAACACGGGACTAGCGGGGGGAAATGAGCAGTTCTTC. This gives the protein CASNTGLAGGNEQFF.

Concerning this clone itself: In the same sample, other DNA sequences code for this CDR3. The DNA for the CDR3 is TGTGCCAGCAGCTTAGGATTAAAAGAGACCCAGTACTTC. Translation: CASSLGLKETQYF. V is TRBV11-3 and J is TRBJ2-5; D is unresolved. Germline V gene lookup returns CDR1 SGHNT and CDR2 YENEEA. The CDR3 runs 13 residues. The V and J ends lost 1 base and 3 bases respectively, with 6 bases between them.

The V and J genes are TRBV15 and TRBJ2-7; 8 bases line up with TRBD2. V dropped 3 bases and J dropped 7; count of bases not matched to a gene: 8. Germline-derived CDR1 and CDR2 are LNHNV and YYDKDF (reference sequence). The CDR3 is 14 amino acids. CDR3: CATSSPSGGREQYF. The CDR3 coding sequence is TGTGCCACCAGCAGCCCCAGCGGGGGCCGGGAGCAGTACTTC. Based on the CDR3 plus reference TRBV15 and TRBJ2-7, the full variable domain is DAMVIQNPRYQVTQFGKPVTLSCSQTLNHNVMYWYQQKSSQAPKLLFHYYDKDFNNEADTPDNFQSRRPNTSFCFLDIRSPGLGDTAMYLCATSSPSGGREQYFGPGTRLTVT.

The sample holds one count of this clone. CDR3 protein: CASSLLTLFDTQYF. In DNA, the CDR3 is TGTGCCAGCAGTCTGCTAACCCTGTTCGATACGCAGTATTTT. The chain combines TRBV6-6 with TRBJ2-3; D is undetermined. Deletions cut 5 bases from V and 6 bases from J, with 15 bases between. This CDR3 has 14 amino acids. CDR1 and CDR2 (germline): MNHNY, SVGAGI (reference sequence).

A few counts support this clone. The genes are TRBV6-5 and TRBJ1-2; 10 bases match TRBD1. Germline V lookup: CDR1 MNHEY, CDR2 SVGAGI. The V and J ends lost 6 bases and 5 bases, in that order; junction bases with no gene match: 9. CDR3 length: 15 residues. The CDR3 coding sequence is TGTGCCAGCAGATTACCGGGACAGGGGTTATATGGCTACACCTTC. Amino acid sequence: CASRLPGQGLYGYTF.

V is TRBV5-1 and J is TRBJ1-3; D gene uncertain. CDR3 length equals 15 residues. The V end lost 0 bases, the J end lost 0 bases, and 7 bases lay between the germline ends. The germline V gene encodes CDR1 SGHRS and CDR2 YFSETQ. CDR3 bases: TGCGCCAGCAGCTTGGGACGGGTCTCTGGAAACACCATATATTTT. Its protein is CASSLGRVSGNTIYF. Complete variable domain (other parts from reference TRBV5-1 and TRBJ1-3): KAGVTQTPRYLIKTRGQQVTLSCSPISGHRSVSWYQQTPGQGLQFLFEYFSETQRNKGNFPGRFSGRQFSNSRSEMNVSTLELGDSALYLCASSLGRVSGNTIYFGEGSWLTVV.

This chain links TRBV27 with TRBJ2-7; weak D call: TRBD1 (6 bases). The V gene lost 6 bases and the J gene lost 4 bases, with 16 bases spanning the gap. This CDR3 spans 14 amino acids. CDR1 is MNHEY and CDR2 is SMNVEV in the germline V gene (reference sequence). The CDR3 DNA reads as TGTGCCAGCAGGGGACACCTACCCTCTTACGAGCAGTACTTC. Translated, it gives CASRGHLPSYEQYF.

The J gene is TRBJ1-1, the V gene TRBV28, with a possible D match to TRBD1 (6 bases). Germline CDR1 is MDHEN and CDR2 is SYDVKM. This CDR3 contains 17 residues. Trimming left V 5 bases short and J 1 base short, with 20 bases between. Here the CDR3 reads CASSLIPGTMENTEAFF. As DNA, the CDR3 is TGTGCCAGCAGTCTTATTCCCGGGACAATGGAGAACACTGAAGCTTTCTTT.